The clone carrying this T cell receptor beta chain was counted between two and nine times. Its antigen remains unknown. The sample belongs to a study of cytomegalovirus exposure and HLA in healthy donors. The PCR had 60 Vbeta and 13 Jbeta primers. Here immunoSEQ multiplex PCR was the method, and the copy in TCRdb shows in-frame clones only, minus some. In the table there are about 170,000 clones, around 76% of which are singletons. Per germline, CDR1 SQVTM and CDR2 ANQGSEA. This CDR3 region has 13 residues. The trim removed 6 bases at V and 2 bases at J, leaving 7 bases unmatched. Study outcomes and limitations: Reportedly, fewer N-insertions than the roughly 600-donor mean appeared in an Asian-associated ancestry cluster in a later analysis.

Sequences were obtained from PBMCs. The sequence was collected from a girl aged 10 to 17 in good health and CMV-seropositive. This chain connects TRBV29-1 to TRBJ2-7; 7 bases are a match to TRBD1. In nucleotides, the CDR3 is TGCAGCGTGCTTTCCGGGACAGCCTACGAGCAGTACTTC. Protein sequence: CSVLSGTAYEQYF.